This entry lists 14 T cell receptor beta chains sequenced from one sample in a study of T cell responses to AZD1222 COVID-19 vaccine. Clones were read by immunoSEQ multiplex PCR, and TCRdb kept only the in-frame ones, dropping some. The sample holds roughly 140,000 clones, 80% to 95% seen once. Material: peripheral blood, obtained on day 0 of AZD1222 vaccination. Every receptor here comes from an adult in good health.

The chain recombines TRBV28 with TRBJ2-7, with 8 bases fitting TRBD1. This CDR3 comprises 14 residues. Trimming removed 7 bases from V and 3 bases from J; junction bases left unmatched: 8. The germline CDR1 and CDR2 sequences are MDHEN and SYDVKM. The CDR3 is CASKGTGRIYEQYF. Here the CDR3 DNA reads TGTGCCAGCAAGGGGACAGGCCGGATCTACGAGCAGTACTTC.

The rearrangement joins TRBV5-1 to TRBJ2-1, with unresolved D. The germline V gene encodes CDR1 SGHRS and CDR2 YFSETQ. The CDR3 is made up of 11 amino acids. V was shortened by 5 bases and J by 6 bases, with 6 bases between the two germline ends. The CDR3 region has the DNA TGCGCCAGCAGAGGACGCAATGAGCAGTTCTTC. Translation gives CASRGRNEQFF.

V and J are TRBV5-6 and TRBJ2-5; a weak D match, TRBD2 (6 bases). Germline lookup yields CDR1 SGHDT and CDR2 YYEEEE. The CDR3 has 14 amino acids. V lost 0 bases and J lost 4, with 10 bases in between. The CDR3 spells CASSLGFGRETQYF. CDR3 bases: TGTGCCAGCAGCTTGGGGTTCGGGAGAGAGACCCAGTACTTC. Supplemented by reference TRBV5-6 and TRBJ2-5, the full variable domain reads DAGVTQSPTHLIKTRGQQVTLRCSPKSGHDTVSWYQQALGQGPQFIFQYYEEEERQRGNFPDRFSGHQFPNYSSELNVNALLLGDSALYLCASSLGFGRETQYFGPGTRLLVL.

J is TRBJ1-4 and V is TRBV27; 7 bases match TRBD1. Losses at the gene ends were 5 bases for V and 8 bases for J; bases not matched to a gene: 11. Per germline, CDR1 MNHEY and CDR2 SMNVEV (reference sequence). The CDR3 covers 15 residues. The chain's CDR3 is CASSITGTEKEKLFF. CDR3 sequence (DNA): TGTGCCAGCAGTATCACCGGGACAGAGAAAGAAAAACTGTTTTTT.

This chain connects TRBV9 to TRBJ2-1; 14 nucleotides match TRBD2. The CDR3 runs to 16 residues. The V gene's germline CDR1 is SGDLS and CDR2 YYNGEE. The J segment lost 3 bases and the V segment lost 4 bases, leaving 3 bases of the junction unmatched. The chain's CDR3 is CASSLGTSGGYNEQFF. Written as DNA, the CDR3 is TGTGCCAGCAGCCTCGGGACTAGCGGGGGCTACAATGAGCAGTTCTTC.

The genes are TRBV15 and TRBJ1-2; D gene ambiguous. CDR3 length: 13 residues. From germline, CDR1 is LNHNV and CDR2 YYDKDF (reference sequence). V lost 0 bases and J lost 5, with 7 bases in between. Here the CDR3 reads CATSRDSTYGYTF. The CDR3, as DNA: TGTGCCACCAGCAGAGACTCCACGTATGGCTACACCTTC. The complete variable domain, with remaining parts taken from reference TRBV15 and TRBJ1-2, reads DAMVIQNPRYQVTQFGKPVTLSCSQTLNHNVMYWYQQKSSQAPKLLFHYYDKDFNNEADTPDNFQSRRPNTSFCFLDIRSPGLGDTAMYLCATSRDSTYGYTFGSGTRLTVV.

The chain combines TRBV7-3 with TRBJ2-5; 13 bases map to TRBD2. The CDR3 runs to 18 residues. V shed 5 bases, J shed 7 bases, and the junction held 16 bases outside the gene matches. Germline CDR1 is SGHTA and CDR2 is FQGTGA. The CDR3 sequence is CASSATGTSGAALGTQYF. CDR3 nucleotides: TGTGCCAGCAGCGCTACCGGGACTAGCGGGGCGGCTCTAGGGACCCAGTACTTC.

The CDR3 reads CASSETGYGELFF. In nucleotides, the CDR3 is TGTGCCAGCAGTGAAACAGGGTACGGGGAGCTGTTTTTT. This chain uses TRBV6-1 with TRBJ2-2; maybe TRBD1 (6 bases). V gave up 2 bases and J gave up 7 bases, with 8 bases separating them. CDR3 size: 13 residues. The germline V gene encodes CDR1 MNHNS and CDR2 SASEGT.

The rearrangement joins TRBV3-1 (or the pseudogene TRBV3-2) to TRBJ2-1, with D perhaps given as TRBD1 or TRBD2 (6 bases each). The CDR3 contains 15 residues. The V and J ends lost 0 bases and 6 bases respectively, with 12 bases between them. Germline lookup yields CDR1 LGHDT and CDR2 YNNKEL (reference sequence). CDR3: CASSQDWGAPNEQFF. The CDR3 DNA is TGTGCCAGCAGCCAAGATTGGGGGGCTCCCAATGAGCAGTTCTTC.

The chain employs TRBV29-1 and TRBJ2-5, with D possibly being TRBD2 (5 bases). This CDR3 has 11 amino acids. Looked up from germline, CDR1 is SQVTM and CDR2 is ANQGSEA. V dropped 7 bases and J dropped 5 bases, with 11 bases sitting between them. The CDR3 coding sequence is TGCAGCGGAACTAGTGGTGAGACCCAGTACTTC. This codes for CSGTSGETQYF. Together with reference TRBV29-1 and TRBJ2-5, the CDR3 gives the full variable domain: SAVISQKPSRDICQRGTSLTIQCQVDSQVTMMFWYRQQPGQSLTLIATANQGSEATYESGFVIDKFPISRPNLTFSTLTVSNMSPEDSSIYLCSGTSGETQYFGPGTRLLVL.

V and J are TRBV4-2 and TRBJ2-5; TRBD2 matches at 7 bases. The V segment lost 1 base and the J segment 2 bases; nucleotides outside the gene matches: 10. Germline V CDR1 and CDR2: LGHNA, YNFKEQ. This CDR3 region has 17 residues. CDR3 protein: CASSQGTSETIQETQYF. Written as DNA, the CDR3 is TGTGCCAGCAGCCAAGGTACTAGCGAGACGATACAAGAGACCCAGTACTTC.

The chain links TRBV7-3 to TRBJ2-1; 10 bases align to TRBD1. Germline V CDR1 and CDR2: SGHTA, FQGTGA. Losses at the gene ends were 2 bases for V and 7 bases for J; bases not matched to a gene: 8. The CDR3 consists of 16 residues. CDR3 sequence: CASSLYGTGAVNEQFF. CDR3 in DNA: TGTGCCAGCAGCTTATACGGGACAGGGGCGGTAAATGAGCAGTTCTTC.

This clone was seen ten or more times. The chain joins TRBV12-1 to TRBJ2-7; TRBD1, the table's D call, lacks a check against the DNA. TRBV12-1 is a known pseudogene. CDR3 size: 15 residues. The CDR3 here is CASSLGQGHFYEQYF. CDR3 DNA sequence: TGTGCCAGCAGCTTGGGACAGGGGCATTTCTACGAGCAGTACTTC.

The genes are TRBV14 and TRBJ2-7; D assignment may be TRBD1 or TRBD2 (5 bases each). The CDR3 is made up of 16 amino acids. With 4 bases removed from V and 7 bases from J, the gap between germline ends came to 23 bases. CDR1 is SGHDN and CDR2 is FVKESK in the germline V gene. The CDR3 spells CASSPISGPSIREQYF. CDR3 coding DNA: TGTGCCAGCAGCCCTATATCGGGGCCAAGCATAAGGGAGCAGTACTTC.